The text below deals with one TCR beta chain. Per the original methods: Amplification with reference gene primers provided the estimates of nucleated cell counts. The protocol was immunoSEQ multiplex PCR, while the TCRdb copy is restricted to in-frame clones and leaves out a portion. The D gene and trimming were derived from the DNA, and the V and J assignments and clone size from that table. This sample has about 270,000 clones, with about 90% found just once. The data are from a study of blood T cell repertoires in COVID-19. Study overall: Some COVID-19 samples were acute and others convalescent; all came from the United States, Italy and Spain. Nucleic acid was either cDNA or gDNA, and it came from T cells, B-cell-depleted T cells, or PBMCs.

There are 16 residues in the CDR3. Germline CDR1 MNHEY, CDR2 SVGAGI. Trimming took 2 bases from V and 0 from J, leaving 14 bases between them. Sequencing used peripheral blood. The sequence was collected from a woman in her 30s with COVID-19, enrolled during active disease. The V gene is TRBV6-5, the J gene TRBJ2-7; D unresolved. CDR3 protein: CASSYSTSAVSYEQYF. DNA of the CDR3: TGTGCCAGCAGTTACAGTACTTCCGCCGTCTCCTACGAGCAGTACTTC.